This is a list of T cell receptor beta chains from one sample in a study of T cell responses to AZD1222 COVID-19 vaccine. Method: immunoSEQ multiplex PCR; TCRdb's copy keeps in-frame clones and lacks some. There are approximately 160,000 clones in the sample; about nine tenths occur only once, and about 2.6% lies in the top ten. This material consisted of peripheral blood, taken on day 0 of AZD1222 vaccination. All receptors derive from an adult in good health. Both conserved end residues are part of each CDR3. D genes are given only for firm matches. A row's size may be missing; if present it is once, few, many or a size class.

CASSEYGGYTF	TGTGCCAGCAGTGAATACGGCGGCTACACCTTC	few	TRBV25-1	TRBJ1-2	.
CANHGAREGLEKLFF	TGTGCCAACCACGGCGCGAGGGAAGGGCTTGAAAAACTGTTTTTT	.	TRBV11-3	TRBJ1-4	.
CASTGQLYEQYF	TGTGCCAGCACGGGGCAGCTTTACGAGCAGTACTTC	.	TRBV6-5	TRBJ2-7	.
CATSDPKGRRGQGASKNTEAFF	TGTGCCACCAGTGACCCTAAGGGGAGGAGGGGACAGGGGGCGTCTAAGAACACTGAAGCTTTCTTT	.	TRBV24-1	TRBJ1-1	TRBD1
CASAYGDSATFF	TGTGCTAGTGCCTATGGCGACTCAGCGACGTTTTTT	.	TRBV12-5	TRBJ1-4	.
CASSTDRDGYTF	TGTGCCAGCAGCACCGACAGGGACGGCTACACCTTC	.	TRBV9	TRBJ1-2	TRBD1
CASSVGRGHTRGNTEAFF	TGTGCCAGCAGCGTCGGCAGGGGACACACAAGGGGGAACACTGAAGCTTTCTTT	.	TRBV9	TRBJ1-1	.
CASSLQGTQETQYF	TGCGCCAGCAGCTTGCAGGGTACCCAAGAGACCCAGTACTTC	.	TRBV5-1	TRBJ2-5	.
CASSWTSVGANYGYTF	TGTGCCAGCAGCTGGACCTCTGTGGGAGCTAACTATGGCTACACCTTC	.	TRBV5-8	TRBJ1-2	.
CASSNPLERGRHEQYF	TGTGCCAGCAGCAACCCTCTGGAGCGGGGTAGACACGAGCAGTACTTC	.	TRBV11-2	TRBJ2-7	TRBD2
CASSFQADYGYTF	TGTGCCAGCAGCTTTCAGGCTGACTATGGCTACACCTTC	.	TRBV7-9	TRBJ1-2	.
CASRRDSHEQYF	TGTGCCAGCAGGAGGGACAGCCACGAGCAGTACTTC	.	TRBV6-5	TRBJ2-7	TRBD1
CASSQGLLGDRVPEAFF	TGTGCCAGCAGCCAAGGGCTCCTTGGGGACAGGGTCCCTGAAGCTTTCTTT	few	TRBV4-2	TRBJ1-1	TRBD1
CASIRRTGDTYEQYF	TGTGCCAGCATTAGAAGGACAGGGGACACCTACGAGCAGTACTTC	.	TRBV2	TRBJ2-7	TRBD1
CASSPGLAGGGETQYF	TGTGCCAGCAGCCCGGGACTAGCGGGGGGTGGAGAGACCCAGTACTTC	.	TRBV5-5	TRBJ2-5	TRBD2
CASSYYQGFSKDYEQYF	TGTGCCAGCAGTTACTACCAGGGTTTCTCGAAGGACTACGAGCAGTACTTC	few	TRBV6-2/TRBV6-3	TRBJ2-7	.
CASSVDRASYEQYF	TGTGCCAGCAGTGTAGACAGGGCGTCCTACGAGCAGTACTTC	.	TRBV2	TRBJ2-7	TRBD1
CASSQGVQSLETQYF	TGTGCCAGCAGCCAAGGTGTGCAGTCCTTGGAGACCCAGTACTTC	.	TRBV3-1/TRBV3-2	TRBJ2-5	.
CAISEQSDRTPGNTIYF	TGTGCCATCAGTGAGCAGAGCGACAGGACGCCAGGAAACACCATATATTTT	.	TRBV10-3	TRBJ1-3	.
CASSLLQGVLEQYF	TGTGCCAGCAGCTTGTTGCAGGGGGTACTTGAGCAGTACTTC	.	TRBV5-5	TRBJ2-7	TRBD1
CASSLARDRSSYEQYF	TGTGCCAGCAGCTTGGCTCGGGACAGGAGCTCCTACGAGCAGTACTTC	.	TRBV5-4	TRBJ2-7	TRBD1
CASSPNIATNEKLFF	TGTGCCAGCTCACCAAACATTGCAACTAATGAAAAACTGTTTTTT	few	TRBV18	TRBJ1-4	.
CASRLQGAGNQPQHF	TGTGCCAGCCGACTTCAGGGGGCGGGCAATCAGCCCCAGCATTTT	.	TRBV5-6	TRBJ1-5	TRBD1
CASSLGGNSPLHF	TGTGCCAGCAGTTTAGGGGGCAATTCACCCCTCCACTTT	.	TRBV12-3/TRBV12-4	TRBJ1-6	.
CASSLVQGYTDTQYF	TGTGCCAGCAGCTTAGTACAGGGCTACACAGATACGCAGTATTTT	.	TRBV7-9	TRBJ2-3	.
CASSLVELNTEAFF	TGCGCCAGCAGCTTGGTAGAACTGAACACTGAAGCTTTCTTT	.	TRBV5-1	TRBJ1-1	.
CASSAVLYGYTF	TGTGCCAGCAGCGCAGTTCTCTATGGCTACACCTTC	.	TRBV7-2	TRBJ1-2	.
CASSLDHLYSGNTIYF	TGCGCCAGCAGCTTGGACCATCTCTACTCTGGAAACACCATATATTTT	.	TRBV5-1	TRBJ1-3	.
CASSLLGDGYTF	TGTGCCAGCAGTTTATTGGGGGATGGCTACACCTTC	.	TRBV28	TRBJ1-2	.
CATNWGNEQYF	TGTGCCACCAACTGGGGGAACGAGCAGTACTTC	.	TRBV19	TRBJ2-7	.
CASSPRLDDEQFF	TGTGCCAGCAGCCCAAGACTAGACGATGAGCAGTTCTTC	once	TRBV5-4	TRBJ2-1	.
CASSLEAGMPVPAFF	TGCGCCAGCAGCTTGGAAGCGGGGATGCCGGTGCCAGCTTTCTTT	.	TRBV5-1	TRBJ1-1	.
CASSGTEGQPQHF	TGCGCCAGCAGCGGGACAGAAGGCCAGCCCCAGCATTTT	.	TRBV4-1	TRBJ1-5	TRBD1
CASSLDPPNYGYTF	TGTGCCAGCAGCTTGGACCCACCTAACTATGGCTACACCTTC	.	TRBV5-5	TRBJ1-2	.
CAGYNSSNQPQHF	TGTGCCGGGTACAACTCGAGCAATCAGCCCCAGCATTTT	.	TRBV5-3	TRBJ1-5	.
CATRGEDRGTGNTIYF	TGTGCCACCAGGGGCGAAGACAGGGGAACTGGAAACACCATATATTTT	.	TRBV24-1	TRBJ1-3	TRBD1
CASSSRGGGTGTGTSGGSRDEQFF	TGTGCCAGCAGTTCCCGGGGTGGTGGGACAGGGACCGGGACTAGCGGGGGCTCCCGCGATGAGCAGTTCTTC	.	TRBV21-1	TRBJ2-1	.
CASSPAGGLETQYF	TGTGCCAGCAGCCCCGCGGGGGGGCTAGAGACCCAGTACTTC	once	TRBV7-3	TRBJ2-5	TRBD2
CASSTSGGATDTQYF	TGTGCCAGCAGTACTAGCGGGGGGGCCACAGATACGCAGTATTTT	few	TRBV6-4	TRBJ2-3	TRBD2
CASSQDWGQETQYF	TGCGCCAGCAGCCAAGATTGGGGTCAAGAGACCCAGTACTTC	.	TRBV4-1	TRBJ2-5	.
CASSPLGSSYTGELFF	TGTGCCAGCTCACCACTAGGTAGCTCTTACACCGGGGAGCTGTTTTTT	.	TRBV18	TRBJ2-2	.
CASRGPAGETQYF	TGTGCCAGCAGGGGACCGGCCGGAGAGACCCAGTACTTC	.	TRBV2	TRBJ2-5	.
CASTLPSGGRDEQYF	TGTGCCAGCACCCTCCCTTCGGGGGGGCGGGACGAGCAGTACTTC	.	TRBV11-2	TRBJ2-7	TRBD2
CASSTATGGASYFF	TGTGCCAGCAGCACCGCGACAGGGGGCGCGTCATATTTCTTT	once	TRBV9	TRBJ1-1	TRBD1
CASSYRSGQGSYEQYF	TGTGCCAGCAGTTATAGATCGGGACAGGGGTCCTACGAGCAGTACTTC	.	TRBV11-2	TRBJ2-7	TRBD1
CASSFVRGFSGNTIYF	TGTGCCAGCAGCTTTGTCAGGGGCTTCTCTGGAAACACCATATATTTT	.	TRBV7-2	TRBJ1-3	.
CASSFLADGGLETQYF	TGCGCCAGCAGCTTTCTAGCGGACGGGGGCCTCGAGACCCAGTACTTC	.	TRBV5-1	TRBJ2-5	.
CASSLALSYEQYF	TGTGCCAGCAGCTTAGCGTTGTCCTACGAGCAGTACTTC	once	TRBV7-2	TRBJ2-7	.
CASSFSQGYGYTF	TGTGCCAGCAGTTTCTCTCAGGGCTATGGCTACACCTTC	few	TRBV12-3/TRBV12-4	TRBJ1-2	.